A selection of T cell receptor beta chains follows, all from one sample in a study of T cell clones after liver transplantation. TCRdb's copy holds only in-frame clones and misses some; the assay was immunoSEQ multiplex PCR. The table records approximately 50,000 clones, 65% to 80% of them present only once. This specimen was CD4+ T cells from blood, taken more than 52 months after liver transplant. The receptor set was obtained from a human patient who received a liver transplant. These T cells may partly come from the graft donor. Both conserved end residues are trimmed from each CDR3. Each record gives: J gene, V gene, CDR3 protein.

j_gene: TRBJ1-6; v_gene: TRBV6-6; CDR3aa: ASSYGGESSPLH
j_gene: TRBJ2-6; v_gene: TRBV28; CDR3aa: ASRGQTGYSGANVLT
j_gene: TRBJ1-1; v_gene: TRBV28; CDR3aa: ASSPPLGPMNTEAF
j_gene: TRBJ2-3; v_gene: TRBV7-3; CDR3aa: ASSLGLAIDTQY
j_gene: TRBJ2-6; v_gene: TRBV19; CDR3aa: ATEDSSGANVLT
j_gene: TRBJ1-5; v_gene: TRBV28; CDR3aa: ASSRLPEPQH
j_gene: TRBJ2-7; v_gene: TRBV6-1; CDR3aa: ASSSKRTGLYEQY
j_gene: TRBJ2-1; v_gene: TRBV19; CDR3aa: ASSPRGYNEQF
j_gene: TRBJ2-5; v_gene: TRBV28; CDR3aa: ASSCTLCPRAYQETQY
j_gene: TRBJ2-1; v_gene: TRBV11-2; CDR3aa: ASSLDPTGTAYNEQF
j_gene: TRBJ2-2; v_gene: TRBV10-1; CDR3aa: ASGTTSNTGELF
j_gene: TRBJ2-7; v_gene: TRBV5-4; CDR3aa: ASSSVQGREQY
j_gene: TRBJ2-2; v_gene: TRBV29-1; CDR3aa: SATGKGTGELF
j_gene: TRBJ2-5; v_gene: TRBV9; CDR3aa: ASSALPGSETQY
j_gene: TRBJ1-2; v_gene: TRBV21-1; CDR3aa: ASSKEVTGGEGYT
j_gene: TRBJ1-3; v_gene: TRBV5-6; CDR3aa: ASRFSDSRGTNTIY
j_gene: TRBJ2-5; v_gene: TRBV6-5; CDR3aa: ASTMRETQY
j_gene: TRBJ2-5; v_gene: TRBV28; CDR3aa: AGRGTGRETQY
j_gene: TRBJ2-3; v_gene: TRBV29-1; CDR3aa: SVDGIAGADTQY
j_gene: TRBJ1-3; v_gene: TRBV29-1; CDR3aa: SVGVSSGNTIY
j_gene: TRBJ1-5; v_gene: TRBV19; CDR3aa: ASSIRPSAFGNQPQH
j_gene: TRBJ2-2; v_gene: TRBV9; CDR3aa: ASSGRVNTGELF
j_gene: TRBJ1-1; v_gene: TRBV6-5; CDR3aa: ASSYWQDTEAF
j_gene: TRBJ1-5; v_gene: TRBV28; CDR3aa: ASSPAIREPQH
j_gene: TRBJ1-2; v_gene: TRBV4-2; CDR3aa: ASSPSQEGGYGYT
j_gene: TRBJ2-1; v_gene: TRBV11-2; CDR3aa: ASSFPLTGIVNNEQF
j_gene: TRBJ1-6; v_gene: TRBV5-1; CDR3aa: ASSLEGGKDSPLH
j_gene: TRBJ1-6; v_gene: TRBV19; CDR3aa: ATRDRGNSPLH